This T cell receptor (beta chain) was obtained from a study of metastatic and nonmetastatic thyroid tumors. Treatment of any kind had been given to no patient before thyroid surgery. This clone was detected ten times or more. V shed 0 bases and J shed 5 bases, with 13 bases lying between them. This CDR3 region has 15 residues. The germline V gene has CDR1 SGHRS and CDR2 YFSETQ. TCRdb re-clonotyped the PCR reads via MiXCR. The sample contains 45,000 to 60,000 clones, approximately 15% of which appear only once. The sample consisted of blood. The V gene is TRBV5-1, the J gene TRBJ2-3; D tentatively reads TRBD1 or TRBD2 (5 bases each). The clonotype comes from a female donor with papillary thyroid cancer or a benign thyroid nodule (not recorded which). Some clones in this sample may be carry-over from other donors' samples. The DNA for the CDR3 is TGCGCCAGCAGCTTGGCCCGGGGTAGGGGAGATACGCAGTATTTT. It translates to CASSLARGRGDTQYF.